The T cell receptor beta chain under discussion was sequenced for a study of breast tumors, draining lymph nodes, adjacent tissues. This clonotype came up many times. Its antigen is unidentified. Breast cancer patients provided tissue from their axillary draining lymph nodes. This CDR3 is 16 amino acids long. CDR1 is SGHAT and CDR2 is FQNNGV in the germline V gene. Trimming cost V 4 bases and J 4 bases; bases outside gene matches: 8. Whole-study results and caveats: Luminal-like breast cancer showed significantly greater tumor-nontumor repertoire similarity than basal-like breast cancer did. That most tumor T cells come from lymph nodes remained unproven. The data were judged consistent with most tumor T cells coming from lymph node and expanding in tumor. Tumor repertoires ranked between lymph nodes and nontumor tissue in diversity, with V and J gene preferences.

TCRdb itself ran the multiplex PCR reads through MiXCR, one entry per CDR3 protein. Among 170,000 or so distinct CDR3 sequences listed, 33% were seen once. The chain has TRBV11-2 and TRBJ2-7, with 12 bases matching TRBD1. The sample consisted of axillary lymph node tissue. The clonotype originates from a female donor with breast cancer. Some clones in this sample may be carry-over from other donors' samples. The CDR3 sequence is CASSSLGTGGKYEQYF. CDR3 DNA: TGTGCCAGCAGCTCCCTTGGGACAGGGGGCAAGTACGAGCAGTACTTC.